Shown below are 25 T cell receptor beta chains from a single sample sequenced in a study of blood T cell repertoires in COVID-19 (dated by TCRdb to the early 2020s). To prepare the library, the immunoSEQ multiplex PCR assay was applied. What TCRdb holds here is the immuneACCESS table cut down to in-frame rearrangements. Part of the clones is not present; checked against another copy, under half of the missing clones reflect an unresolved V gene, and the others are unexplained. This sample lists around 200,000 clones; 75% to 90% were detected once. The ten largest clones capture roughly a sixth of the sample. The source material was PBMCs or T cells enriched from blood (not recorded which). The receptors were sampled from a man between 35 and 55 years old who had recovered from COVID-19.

CDR3 coding DNA: TGTGCCAGCCGACAACAAGTACGGGGCTACACCTTC. It specifies CASRQQVRGYTF. The chain combines TRBV5-8 with TRBJ1-2, with no clear D. The CDR3 is 12 residues long. Deletions cut 7 bases from V and 8 bases from J, with 15 bases between. Germline V CDR1 and CDR2: SGHTS, YDEGEE.

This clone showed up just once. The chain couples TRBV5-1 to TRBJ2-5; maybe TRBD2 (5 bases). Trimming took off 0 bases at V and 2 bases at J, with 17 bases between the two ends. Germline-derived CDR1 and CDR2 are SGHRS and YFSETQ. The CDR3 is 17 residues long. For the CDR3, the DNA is TGCGCCAGCAGCTTGGCCAAATGGGAGCGGCAACAAGAGACCCAGTACTTC. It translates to CASSLAKWERQQETQYF.

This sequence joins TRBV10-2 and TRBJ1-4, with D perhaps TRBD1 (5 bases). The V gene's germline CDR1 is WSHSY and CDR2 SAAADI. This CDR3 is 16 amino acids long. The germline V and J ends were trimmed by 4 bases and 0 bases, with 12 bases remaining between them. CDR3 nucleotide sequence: TGCGCCAGCAGTGCCTTCTGGGGGGCAACTAATGAAAAACTGTTTTTT. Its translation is CASSAFWGATNEKLFF.

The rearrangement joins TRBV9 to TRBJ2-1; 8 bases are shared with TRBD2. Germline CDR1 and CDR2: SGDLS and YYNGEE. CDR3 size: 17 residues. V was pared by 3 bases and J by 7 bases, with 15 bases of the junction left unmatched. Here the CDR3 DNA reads TGTGCCAGCAGCGCCGGAATCACTAGCGGCCTAAAGAATGAGCAGTTCTTC. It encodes CASSAGITSGLKNEQFF.

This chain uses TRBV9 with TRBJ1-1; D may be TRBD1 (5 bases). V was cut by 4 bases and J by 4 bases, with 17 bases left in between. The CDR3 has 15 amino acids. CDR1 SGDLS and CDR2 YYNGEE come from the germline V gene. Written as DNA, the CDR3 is TGTGCCAGCAGCCCCGGCGGGGCGGTAGGCACTGAAGCTTTCTTT. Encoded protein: CASSPGGAVGTEAFF.

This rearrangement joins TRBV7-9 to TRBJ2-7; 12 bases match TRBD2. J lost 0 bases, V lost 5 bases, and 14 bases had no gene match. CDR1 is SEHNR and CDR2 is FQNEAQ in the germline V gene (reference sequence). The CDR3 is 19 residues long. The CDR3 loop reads CASSHSSGLAGLRSYEQYF. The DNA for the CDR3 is TGTGCCAGCAGCCACAGCTCCGGACTAGCGGGGTTACGCTCCTACGAGCAGTACTTC.

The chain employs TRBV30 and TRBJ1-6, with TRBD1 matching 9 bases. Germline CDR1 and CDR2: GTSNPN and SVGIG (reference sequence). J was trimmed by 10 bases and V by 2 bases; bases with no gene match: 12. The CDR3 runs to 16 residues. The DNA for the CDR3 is TGTGCCTGGAGTCTTCCCGGGACAGGGATTCCCTCACCCCTCCACTTT. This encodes CAWSLPGTGIPSPLHF.

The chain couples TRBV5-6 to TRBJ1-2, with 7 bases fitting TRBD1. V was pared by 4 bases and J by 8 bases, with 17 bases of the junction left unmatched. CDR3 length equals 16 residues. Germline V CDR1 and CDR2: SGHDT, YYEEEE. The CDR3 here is CASSARQGLLGFGYTF. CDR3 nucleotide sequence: TGTGCCAGCAGCGCAAGACAGGGTTTGCTAGGGTTCGGCTACACCTTC.

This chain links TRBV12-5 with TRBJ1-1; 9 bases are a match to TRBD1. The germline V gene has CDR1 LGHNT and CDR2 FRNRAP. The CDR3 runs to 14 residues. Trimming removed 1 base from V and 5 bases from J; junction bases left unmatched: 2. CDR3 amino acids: CASGLDRGPTEAFF. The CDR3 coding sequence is TGTGCTAGTGGTTTGGACAGGGGGCCTACTGAAGCTTTCTTT.

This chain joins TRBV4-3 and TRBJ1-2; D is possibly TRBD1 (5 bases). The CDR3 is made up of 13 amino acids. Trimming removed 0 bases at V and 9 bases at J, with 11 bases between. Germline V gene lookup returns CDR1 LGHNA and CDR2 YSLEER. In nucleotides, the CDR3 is TGCGCCAGCAGCCAAGATCGGGGGTTGCGCTACACCTTC. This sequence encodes CASSQDRGLRYTF.

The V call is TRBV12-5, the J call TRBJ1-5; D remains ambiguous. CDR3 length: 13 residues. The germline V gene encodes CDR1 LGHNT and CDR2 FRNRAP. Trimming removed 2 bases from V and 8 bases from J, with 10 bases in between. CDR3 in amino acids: CASGLKETEPQHF. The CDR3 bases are TGTGCTAGTGGTTTGAAGGAGACGGAGCCCCAGCATTTT.

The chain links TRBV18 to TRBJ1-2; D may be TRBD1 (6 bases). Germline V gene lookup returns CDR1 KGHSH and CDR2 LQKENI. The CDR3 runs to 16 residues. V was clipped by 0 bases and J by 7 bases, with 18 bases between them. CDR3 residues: CASSPPGRGGKGGYTF. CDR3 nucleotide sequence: TGTGCCAGCTCACCACCGGGTCGAGGGGGAAAAGGTGGCTACACCTTC.

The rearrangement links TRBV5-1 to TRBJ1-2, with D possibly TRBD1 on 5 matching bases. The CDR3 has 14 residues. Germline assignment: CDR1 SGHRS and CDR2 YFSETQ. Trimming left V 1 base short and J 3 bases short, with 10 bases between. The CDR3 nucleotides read TGCGCCAGCAGCTTGAGGGGTCCCGACTATGGCTACACCTTC. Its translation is CASSLRGPDYGYTF.

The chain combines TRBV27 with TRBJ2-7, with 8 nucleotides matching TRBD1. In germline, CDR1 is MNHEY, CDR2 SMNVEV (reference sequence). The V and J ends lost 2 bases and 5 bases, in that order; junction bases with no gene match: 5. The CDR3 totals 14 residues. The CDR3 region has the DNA TGTGCCAGCAGTTTAGGGACAGGTTTCCACGAGCAGTACTTC. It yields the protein CASSLGTGFHEQYF.

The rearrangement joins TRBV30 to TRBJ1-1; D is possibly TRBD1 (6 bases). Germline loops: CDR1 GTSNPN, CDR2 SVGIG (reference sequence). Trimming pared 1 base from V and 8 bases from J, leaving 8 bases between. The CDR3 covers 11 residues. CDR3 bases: TGTGCCTGGAGTGCCCAGGGGGAAGCTTTCTTT. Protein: CAWSAQGEAFF.

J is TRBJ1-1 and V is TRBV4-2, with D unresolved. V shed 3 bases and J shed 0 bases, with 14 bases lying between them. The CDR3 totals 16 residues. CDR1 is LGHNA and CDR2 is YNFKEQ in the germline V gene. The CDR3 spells CASSHSSAALNTEAFF. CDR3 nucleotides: TGTGCCAGCAGCCACTCGAGCGCGGCGCTGAACACTGAAGCTTTCTTT.

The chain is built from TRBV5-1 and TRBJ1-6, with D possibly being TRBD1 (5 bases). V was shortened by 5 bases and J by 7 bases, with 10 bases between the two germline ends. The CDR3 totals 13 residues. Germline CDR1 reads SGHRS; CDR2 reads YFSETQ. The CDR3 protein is CASRPGLNSPLHF. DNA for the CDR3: TGCGCCAGCAGACCAGGGCTGAATTCACCCCTCCACTTT. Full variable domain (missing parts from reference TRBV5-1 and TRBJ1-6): KAGVTQTPRYLIKTRGQQVTLSCSPISGHRSVSWYQQTPGQGLQFLFEYFSETQRNKGNFPGRFSGRQFSNSRSEMNVSTLELGDSALYLCASRPGLNSPLHFGNGTRLTVT.

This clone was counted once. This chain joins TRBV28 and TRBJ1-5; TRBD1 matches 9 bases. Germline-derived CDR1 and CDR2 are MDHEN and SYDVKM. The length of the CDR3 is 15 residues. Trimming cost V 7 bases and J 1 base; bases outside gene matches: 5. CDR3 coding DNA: TGTGCCAGCACACAGGACAGGGGAAGCAATCAGCCCCAGCATTTT. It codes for CASTQDRGSNQPQHF. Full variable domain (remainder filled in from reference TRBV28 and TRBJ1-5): DVKVTQSSRYLVKRTGEKVFLECVQDMDHENMFWYRQDPGLGLRLIYFSYDVKMKEKGDIPEGYSVSREKKERFSLILESASTNQTSMYLCASTQDRGSNQPQHFGDGTRLSIL.

The CDR3 coding sequence is TGCGCCAGCAGCTTCGGGGACAGGGTCACTGAAGCTTTCTTT. Translated: CASSFGDRVTEAFF. The gene calls are TRBV5-1 and TRBJ1-1; TRBD1 matches at 9 bases. After removal of 2 bases from V and 4 bases from J, the junction contained 3 bases not matched to a gene. Germline V gives CDR1 SGHRS, CDR2 YFSETQ. CDR3 length equals 14 residues.

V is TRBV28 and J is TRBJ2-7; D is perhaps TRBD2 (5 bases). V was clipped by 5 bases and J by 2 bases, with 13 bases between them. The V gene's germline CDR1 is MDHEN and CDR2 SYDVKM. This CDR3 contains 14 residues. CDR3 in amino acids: CASSKTGETYEQYF. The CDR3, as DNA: TGTGCCAGCAGTAAAACCGGGGAAACCTACGAGCAGTACTTC.

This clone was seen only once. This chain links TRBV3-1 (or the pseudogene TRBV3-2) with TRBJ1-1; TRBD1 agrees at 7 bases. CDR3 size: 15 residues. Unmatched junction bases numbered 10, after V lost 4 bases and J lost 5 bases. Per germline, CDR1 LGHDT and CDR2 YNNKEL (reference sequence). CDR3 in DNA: TGTGCCAGCAGCCCCGGGGGTTCGGGACAGACTGAAGCTTTCTTT. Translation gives CASSPGGSGQTEAFF.

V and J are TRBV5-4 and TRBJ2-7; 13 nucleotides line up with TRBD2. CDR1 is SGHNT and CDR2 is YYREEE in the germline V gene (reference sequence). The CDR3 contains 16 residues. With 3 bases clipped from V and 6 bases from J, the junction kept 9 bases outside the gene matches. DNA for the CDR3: TGTGCCAGCAGCTCCGGACTAGCGGGAGATCGGGGCGAGCAGTACTTC. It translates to CASSSGLAGDRGEQYF. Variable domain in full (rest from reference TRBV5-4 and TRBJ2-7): ETGVTQSPTHLIKTRGQQVTLRCSSQSGHNTVSWYQQALGQGPQFIFQYYREEENGRGNFPPRFSGLQFPNYSSELNVNALELDDSALYLCASSSGLAGDRGEQYFGPGTRLTVT.

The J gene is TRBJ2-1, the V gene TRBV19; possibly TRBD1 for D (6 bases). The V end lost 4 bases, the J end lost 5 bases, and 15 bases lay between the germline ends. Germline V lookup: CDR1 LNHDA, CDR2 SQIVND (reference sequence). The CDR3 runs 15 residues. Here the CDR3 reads CASSTGSGVHNEQFF. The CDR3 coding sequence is TGTGCCAGTAGTACTGGGTCAGGGGTTCACAATGAGCAGTTCTTC. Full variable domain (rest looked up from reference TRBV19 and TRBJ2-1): DGGITQSPKYLFRKEGQNVTLSCEQNLNHDAMYWYRQDPGQGLRLIYYSQIVNDFQKGDIAEGYSVSREKKESFPLTVTSAQKNPTAFYLCASSTGSGVHNEQFFGPGTRLTVL.

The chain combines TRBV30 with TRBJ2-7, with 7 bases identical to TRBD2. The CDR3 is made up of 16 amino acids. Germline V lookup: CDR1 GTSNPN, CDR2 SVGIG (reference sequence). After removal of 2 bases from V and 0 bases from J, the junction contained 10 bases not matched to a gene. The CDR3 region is CAWSPFHGGFSYEQYF. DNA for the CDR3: TGTGCCTGGAGTCCCTTTCACGGGGGGTTCTCCTACGAGCAGTACTTC.

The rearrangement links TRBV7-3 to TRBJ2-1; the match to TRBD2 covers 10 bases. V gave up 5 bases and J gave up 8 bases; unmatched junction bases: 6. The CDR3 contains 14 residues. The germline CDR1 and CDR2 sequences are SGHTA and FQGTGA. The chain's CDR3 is CASSPGLAIYEQFF. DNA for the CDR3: TGTGCCAGCAGCCCGGGACTAGCGATCTATGAGCAGTTCTTC. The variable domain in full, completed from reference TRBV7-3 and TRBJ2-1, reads GAGVSQTPSNKVTEKGKYVELRCDPISGHTALYWYRQSLGQGPEFLIYFQGTGAADDSGLPNDRFFAVRPEGSVSTLKIQRTERGDSAVYLCASSPGLAIYEQFFGPGTRLTVL.